A selection of T cell receptor beta chains follows, all from one sample in a study of PD-1 blockade in classical Hodgkin lymphoma. Data came from immunoSEQ multiplex PCR; TCRdb stores just in-frame clones and leaves some out. The sample lists about 28,000 clones; nearly 80% were seen once. The material was peripheral blood mononuclear cells (PBMCs), obtained before the second cycle of nivolumab. Every receptor here comes from a human donor with classical Hodgkin lymphoma. The CDR3 runs from the conserved cysteine through the conserved F or W. Each record gives: V gene, clone size, D gene, J gene, CDR3 DNA, CDR3 protein. A D gene is named only where the DNA matches it firmly. Some rows mark clone size as missing; the rest say once, few, many or name a class of expanded clone.

V gene: TRBV5-6
clone size: .
D gene: .
J gene: TRBJ2-7
CDR3 DNA: TGTGCCAGCAGCTTGGATCAGGGAGCAAACGAGCAGTACTTC
CDR3 protein: CASSLDQGANEQYF

V gene: TRBV6-1
clone size: .
D gene: TRBD2
J gene: TRBJ2-5
CDR3 DNA: TGTGCCAGCAGTGAAGGCCCAGCGGGGGGATTAGAGACCCAGTACTTC
CDR3 protein: CASSEGPAGGLETQYF

V gene: TRBV6-6
clone size: .
D gene: .
J gene: TRBJ2-7
CDR3 DNA: TGTGCCAGCAGTCCAAGACTCCCCTTCGGGCAGTACTTC
CDR3 protein: CASSPRLPFGQYF

V gene: TRBV6-1
clone size: .
D gene: TRBD1
J gene: TRBJ2-7
CDR3 DNA: TGTGCCACCAACCGGGGACAGGGAACCTACGAGCAGTACTTC
CDR3 protein: CATNRGQGTYEQYF

V gene: TRBV28
clone size: medium-sized
D gene: TRBD1
J gene: TRBJ1-6
CDR3 DNA: TGTGCCAGCAGTTTGGGACAGGGACGGTCGGGGGGAAATTCACCCCTCCACTTT
CDR3 protein: CASSLGQGRSGGNSPLHF

V gene: TRBV7-3
clone size: medium-sized
D gene: TRBD1
J gene: TRBJ1-2
CDR3 DNA: TGTGCCAGCAGCTCCGGACAGGGGAACTATGGCTACACCTTC
CDR3 protein: CASSSGQGNYGYTF

V gene: TRBV4-2
clone size: .
D gene: .
J gene: TRBJ1-4
CDR3 DNA: TGTGCCAGCAGCCAATACATGCGGGGTGAAAAACTGTTTTTT
CDR3 protein: CASSQYMRGEKLFF

V gene: TRBV28
clone size: .
D gene: TRBD2
J gene: TRBJ2-7
CDR3 DNA: TGTGCCAGCAGTAACCCGACTAGCGGGGGCTCCCCAATCGGTTACGGTCTTACCGTTCAGTACTTC
CDR3 protein: CASSNPTSGGSPIGYGLTVQYF

V gene: TRBV11-3
clone size: .
D gene: .
J gene: TRBJ2-1
CDR3 DNA: TGTGCCAGCAGCTTAGTGGGCTCCGGCTCCTACAATGAGCAGTTCTTC
CDR3 protein: CASSLVGSGSYNEQFF

V gene: TRBV7-9
clone size: .
D gene: TRBD1
J gene: TRBJ1-2
CDR3 DNA: TGTGCCAGCAGCCAACAGGCGGGGACAGGGGTATATGGCTACACCTTC
CDR3 protein: CASSQQAGTGVYGYTF

V gene: TRBV12-1
clone size: .
D gene: .
J gene: TRBJ1-4
CDR3 DNA: TGTGCCAGCAGCGGGGGGACAGGGGGCAGAGATGGGAATTTTGAAAAACTGTTTTTT
CDR3 protein: CASSGGTGGRDGNFEKLFF

V gene: TRBV6-5
clone size: .
D gene: TRBD1
J gene: TRBJ1-3
CDR3 DNA: TGTGCCAGCAGTTACGACAGGGCTGGAAACACCATATATTTT
CDR3 protein: CASSYDRAGNTIYF

V gene: TRBV2
clone size: .
D gene: .
J gene: TRBJ2-5
CDR3 DNA: TGTGCCAGCAGTGACCCCCGGATACAAGAGACCCAGTACTTC
CDR3 protein: CASSDPRIQETQYF

V gene: TRBV7-3
clone size: .
D gene: .
J gene: TRBJ2-2
CDR3 DNA: TGTGCCAGCAGCTTATTTGGGGCGAACACCGGGGAGCTGTTTTTT
CDR3 protein: CASSLFGANTGELFF

V gene: TRBV9
clone size: .
D gene: .
J gene: TRBJ1-2
CDR3 DNA: TGTGCCAGCAGCGTAGTGCAGGGCGGCTACACCTTC
CDR3 protein: CASSVVQGGYTF

V gene: TRBV2
clone size: few
D gene: .
J gene: TRBJ1-2
CDR3 DNA: TGTGCCAGCAGTGAACGGGGAGGGGCTGGCTACACCTTC
CDR3 protein: CASSERGGAGYTF

V gene: TRBV18
clone size: .
D gene: TRBD2
J gene: TRBJ2-3
CDR3 DNA: TGTGCCAGCTCACCCGACGGACTAGCAGGCACAGATACGCAGTATTTT
CDR3 protein: CASSPDGLAGTDTQYF

V gene: TRBV6-6
clone size: .
D gene: .
J gene: TRBJ2-1
CDR3 DNA: TGTGCCAGCTCTCCAGACGCTAACCACAATGAGCAGTTCTTC
CDR3 protein: CASSPDANHNEQFF

V gene: TRBV6-1
clone size: .
D gene: .
J gene: TRBJ2-7
CDR3 DNA: TGTGCCAGCACCCAGACAGTCTACGAGCAGTACTTC
CDR3 protein: CASTQTVYEQYF

V gene: TRBV2
clone size: .
D gene: .
J gene: TRBJ2-5
CDR3 DNA: TGTGCCAGCAGTGATGGTCCCCAAGAGACCCAGTACTTC
CDR3 protein: CASSDGPQETQYF

V gene: TRBV7-9
clone size: .
D gene: .
J gene: TRBJ1-2
CDR3 DNA: TGTGCCAGCAGCCAAAACACCCACTATGGCTACACCTTC
CDR3 protein: CASSQNTHYGYTF

V gene: TRBV9
clone size: few
D gene: .
J gene: TRBJ1-4
CDR3 DNA: TGTGCCAGCAGCTCGCCACAGGGAGGTGATGAAAAACTGTTTTTT
CDR3 protein: CASSSPQGGDEKLFF

V gene: TRBV2
clone size: .
D gene: .
J gene: TRBJ1-1
CDR3 DNA: TGTGCCAGCAGTGAACTTACAGGGTTCCCCTGGGCTTTCTTT
CDR3 protein: CASSELTGFPWAFF

V gene: TRBV19
clone size: .
D gene: .
J gene: TRBJ1-2
CDR3 DNA: TGTGCCAGTAGTATGGACAGCAACTATGGCTACACCTTC
CDR3 protein: CASSMDSNYGYTF

V gene: TRBV11-2
clone size: .
D gene: TRBD1
J gene: TRBJ1-5
CDR3 DNA: TGTGCCAGCAGCGGGACAGGGAATCAGCCCCAGCATTTT
CDR3 protein: CASSGTGNQPQHF

V gene: TRBV7-2
clone size: few
D gene: .
J gene: TRBJ1-2
CDR3 DNA: TGTGCCAGCAGCTCCTCAGGGACCGAGGACTATGGCTACACCTTC
CDR3 protein: CASSSSGTEDYGYTF